These T cell receptor beta chains were read from a single sample in a study of cytomegalovirus exposure and HLA in healthy donors. Only in-frame clones appear in the TCRdb table, and some are missing; sequencing was by immunoSEQ multiplex PCR. The data contain under 90,000 clones, 77% of them seen just once; the ten biggest clones take up under 3%. Sequencing used PBMCs. These receptors all come from a man aged 50 or older in good health and CMV-seropositive. CDR3s include the opening cysteine and the closing phenylalanine or tryptophan. The D gene is left open where the match is weak. Only some rows state a clone size, as once, few, many or a class for expanded clones.

D: .
size: once
V: TRBV7-9
J: TRBJ2-3
DNA: TGTGCCAGCAGCCCGGACTATCACCCAGATACGCAGTATTTT
CDR3: CASSPDYHPDTQYF

D: TRBD1
size: .
V: TRBV6-4
J: TRBJ2-1
DNA: TGTGCCAGCAGTAAGCAGGGGGCATCCTACAATGAGCAGTTCTTC
CDR3: CASSKQGASYNEQFF

D: .
size: .
V: TRBV7-6
J: TRBJ1-3
DNA: TGTGCCAGCAGCAACAGGGCAATTGGAAACACCATATATTTT
CDR3: CASSNRAIGNTIYF

D: .
size: .
V: TRBV7-6
J: TRBJ2-5
DNA: TGTGCCAGCAGCCAAAGCGGAAAAGAGACCCAGTACTTC
CDR3: CASSQSGKETQYF

D: TRBD1
size: .
V: TRBV6-1
J: TRBJ2-5
DNA: TGTGCCAGCAGTGCGACAGGGCCGGGCGAAATTTTGAAAGAGACCCAGTACTTC
CDR3: CASSATGPGEILKETQYF

D: .
size: .
V: TRBV7-9
J: TRBJ2-1
DNA: TGTTCCAGCAGTTCTAACCCAGGGGCGGCCTACAATGAGCAGTTCTTC
CDR3: CSSSSNPGAAYNEQFF

D: .
size: .
V: TRBV13
J: TRBJ2-1
DNA: TGTGCCAGCAGCTTTCCCTTCTACCGGACTGATTACAATGAGCAGTTCTTC
CDR3: CASSFPFYRTDYNEQFF

D: TRBD1
size: once
V: TRBV6-1
J: TRBJ2-2
DNA: TGTGCCAGCAGTGAGACGACAGGGAACCCCGGGGAGCTGTTTTTT
CDR3: CASSETTGNPGELFF

D: TRBD1
size: .
V: TRBV6-5
J: TRBJ1-2
DNA: TGTGCCAGCAGGCCCGGGACAGCAATAACCTGGGGCTACACCTTC
CDR3: CASRPGTAITWGYTF

D: .
size: .
V: TRBV6-5
J: TRBJ1-2
DNA: TGTGCCAGCAGTGTAGACGACAGCCTCCTCTATGGCTACACCTTC
CDR3: CASSVDDSLLYGYTF

D: TRBD2
size: .
V: TRBV7-9
J: TRBJ2-5
DNA: TGTTCCAGCAGCTTTCGACTAGCAACTACAGTAGAGACCCAGTACTTC
CDR3: CSSSFRLATTVETQYF

D: TRBD1
size: .
V: TRBV28
J: TRBJ2-7
DNA: TGTGCCAGCAGTGGACAAGAGAGGGGACAGGGGGTCTACGAGCAGTACTTC
CDR3: CASSGQERGQGVYEQYF

D: TRBD1
size: once
V: TRBV18
J: TRBJ2-5
DNA: TGTGCCAGCTCACCAGGGACAGGGGGCCAAGAGACCCAGTACTTC
CDR3: CASSPGTGGQETQYF

D: .
size: .
V: TRBV2
J: TRBJ1-1
DNA: TGTGCCAGCAGCTCCCAGACAGCGAACACTGAAGCTTTCTTT
CDR3: CASSSQTANTEAFF

D: .
size: .
V: TRBV11-3
J: TRBJ2-7
DNA: TGTGCCAGCAGCCTCCGGGACTCACGGGGGCAGTACTTC
CDR3: CASSLRDSRGQYF

D: TRBD1
size: .
V: TRBV6-5
J: TRBJ1-5
DNA: TGTGCCAGCAAAATGGGACAGTTCAATCAGCCCCAGCATTTT
CDR3: CASKMGQFNQPQHF

D: .
size: .
V: TRBV18
J: TRBJ1-1
DNA: TGTGCCAGCTCACCAAACGCAGGTGAGAACACTGAAGCTTTCTTT
CDR3: CASSPNAGENTEAFF

D: TRBD1
size: .
V: TRBV7-2
J: TRBJ2-5
DNA: TGTGCCAGCAGTGGACAGGGGGCATGGGGAGAGACCCAGTACTTC
CDR3: CASSGQGAWGETQYF

D: .
size: .
V: TRBV6-5
J: TRBJ2-4
DNA: TGTGCCAGCAGTGCACAGGGTTCGGACAGTCAGTACTTC
CDR3: CASSAQGSDSQYF

D: .
size: .
V: TRBV6-1
J: TRBJ1-3
DNA: TGTGCCAGCAGTGGCAGGGCCGGAAACACCATATATTTT
CDR3: CASSGRAGNTIYF

D: TRBD1
size: few
V: TRBV19
J: TRBJ2-7
DNA: TGTGCCAGTACTGGCGCTGGGACAGGGCGCGAGCAGTACTTC
CDR3: CASTGAGTGREQYF

D: .
size: .
V: TRBV7-9
J: TRBJ2-1
DNA: TGTGCCAGCAGGCCAGACTTAATACGTGAGCAGTTCTTC
CDR3: CASRPDLIREQFF

D: TRBD2
size: .
V: TRBV30
J: TRBJ2-1
DNA: TGTGCCGGTCATAGCGGGAGAGTCACCTACAATGAGCAGTTCTTC
CDR3: CAGHSGRVTYNEQFF

D: TRBD1
size: .
V: TRBV5-1
J: TRBJ2-6
DNA: TGCGCCAGCAGCTTGGACGGGACAGGTTCCGTCGTCTTCTCTGGGGCCAACGTCCTGACTTTC
CDR3: CASSLDGTGSVVFSGANVLTF

D: .
size: few
V: TRBV25-1
J: TRBJ2-7
DNA: TGTGCCAGCAGTGCCCCCGGGACTCGCTCCTACGAGCAGTACTTC
CDR3: CASSAPGTRSYEQYF

D: TRBD1
size: .
V: TRBV7-9
J: TRBJ1-5
DNA: TGTTCCAGCAGCTCAGGGGGCGCGGGGAATCAGCCCCAGCATTTT
CDR3: CSSSSGGAGNQPQHF

D: .
size: .
V: TRBV30
J: TRBJ1-5
DNA: TGTGCCTGGAGTGGTTCGAGCAATCAGCCCCAGCATTTT
CDR3: CAWSGSSNQPQHF

D: TRBD2
size: few
V: TRBV10-3
J: TRBJ2-3
DNA: TGTGCCATCAGTCCCGAGCGGGACCTTCGGTATTTT
CDR3: CAISPERDLRYF

D: .
size: few
V: TRBV7-8
J: TRBJ2-4
DNA: TGTGCCAGCAGTTCCGACAGGAGCTCCAAAAACATTCAGTACTTC
CDR3: CASSSDRSSKNIQYF

D: .
size: .
V: TRBV5-1
J: TRBJ2-7
DNA: TGCGCCAACCGGTGGCCAAGCGTAATAACCTACGAGCAGTACTTC
CDR3: CANRWPSVITYEQYF

D: TRBD2
size: .
V: TRBV10-3
J: TRBJ2-7
DNA: TGTGCCACCATACCGGGACTAGCGTTCCACGAGCAGTACTTC
CDR3: CATIPGLAFHEQYF

D: TRBD1
size: .
V: TRBV2
J: TRBJ1-2
DNA: TGTGCCAGCGAGCAGGACAGGGAAGGCTACACCTTC
CDR3: CASEQDREGYTF

D: TRBD2
size: .
V: TRBV19
J: TRBJ2-1
DNA: TGTGCCAGTAGACCTCGGACTAGCGGGTTGGATGAGCAGTTCTTC
CDR3: CASRPRTSGLDEQFF

D: TRBD1
size: .
V: TRBV4-1
J: TRBJ2-7
DNA: TGCGCCAGCAGCCCCTACGAGGGGACAGGGGGCGGCGAGCAGTACTTC
CDR3: CASSPYEGTGGGEQYF

D: TRBD2
size: .
V: TRBV11-3
J: TRBJ2-1
DNA: TGTGCCAGCAGGACTAGCCGGGAAGACAATGAGCAGTTCTTC
CDR3: CASRTSREDNEQFF

D: .
size: .
V: TRBV6-4
J: TRBJ2-3
DNA: TGTGCCAGCAAAGCCAGGGCCGGTGGCACAGATACGCAGTATTTT
CDR3: CASKARAGGTDTQYF

D: .
size: .
V: TRBV27
J: TRBJ1-1
DNA: TGTGCCAGCAGTTTCACAGGGACTGAAGCTTTCTTT
CDR3: CASSFTGTEAFF

D: .
size: once
V: TRBV7-9
J: TRBJ2-3
DNA: TGTGCCAGCAGCCCACCGAGGAGGGCGCAGTATTTT
CDR3: CASSPPRRAQYF

D: .
size: few
V: TRBV7-9
J: TRBJ1-3
DNA: TGTGCCAGCAGCTTAGTAGGGGCTGGAAACACCATATATTTT
CDR3: CASSLVGAGNTIYF

D: TRBD2
size: .
V: TRBV7-8
J: TRBJ2-1
DNA: TGTGCCAGCAGCTTAGATCCTAGCGGGAATAATGAGCAGTTCTTC
CDR3: CASSLDPSGNNEQFF

D: TRBD2
size: .
V: TRBV11-2
J: TRBJ2-1
DNA: TGTGCCAGCAGCTACGGACTAGCGGAAAACAATGAGCAGTTCTTC
CDR3: CASSYGLAENNEQFF

D: TRBD1
size: .
V: TRBV2
J: TRBJ1-1
DNA: TGTGCCAGCGAAGGACAGGGAATAACTGAAGCTTTCTTT
CDR3: CASEGQGITEAFF